This T cell receptor beta chain appears in the sequencing data of a study of cytomegalovirus exposure and HLA in healthy donors. Study-level findings and limits: Researchers reported in a later analysis that a missense DCLRE1C variant was tied to TCR beta V- and J-gene trimming. Most TCR sequences were rare, but some public TCRs occurred in many donors. The authors later found most CMV-associated TCR beta chains appeared HLA-restricted.

The PCR employed 60 Vbeta primers together with 13 Jbeta primers. Clones were sequenced by immunoSEQ multiplex PCR, and TCRdb holds only the in-frame ones, with some missing. The sample data list 65,000 to 80,000 clones. To note about this clone: Its antigen is not identified.

The CDR3 length is 19 residues. Germline V gene lookup returns CDR1 MDHEN and CDR2 SYDVKM. V trimming: 6 bases; J trimming: 6 bases; junction bases outside the gene matches: 20. The sequencing input was PBMCs. The sequence was obtained from a man aged 25-40 years in good health and CMV-seronegative. The rearrangement links TRBV28 to TRBJ2-7; TRBD2 aligns across 13 bases. The CDR3 bases are TGTGCCAGCAGCGTGGGCATACTAGCGGGAGGGGCCATGATGGGCGAGCAGTACTTC. Its translation is CASSVGILAGGAMMGEQYF.